The sequence of this T cell receptor (beta chain) was determined in a study of T cell repertoires in cytomegalovirus infection. Looking at the study overall: It can be stated that public TCR beta signatures indicated CMV infection as well as a matching HLA type.

Concerning this clonotype itself: Given a much more abundant clone one base away, this may be a read error. Since no conserved phenylalanine or tryptophan closes the CDR3, a read error is the likely cause.

One entry per CDR3 protein, called by TCRdb with MiXCR from the reads. Of about 330,000 distinct CDR3 sequences in the sample, 8% to 10% were seen once. CDR3 length: 12 amino acids. Germline V CDR1 and CDR2: SQVTM, ANQGSEA. Trimming took off 4 bases at V and 2 bases at J, with 8 bases between the two ends. The sequenced material came from PBMCs. This chain uses TRBV29-1 with TRBJ2-5; D gene ambiguous. The source of this sequence is a human donor in good health (CMV status not recorded). Some clones in this sample may be carry-over from other donors' samples. CDR3 amino acids: CSVANVQETQYI. The DNA for the CDR3 is TGCAGCGTTGCAAATGTTCAAGAGACCCAGTACATC.